This TCR beta chain was identified in a study of cytomegalovirus exposure and HLA in healthy donors. The CDR3 runs 14 residues. CDR1 and CDR2 (germline): MNHEY, SMNVEV (reference sequence). V gave up 6 bases and J gave up 4 bases, with 12 bases separating them. Here immunoSEQ multiplex PCR was the method, and the copy in TCRdb shows in-frame clones only, minus some. Here the sample spans around 150,000 clones, about 95% being singletons. A single count supports this clone. The sample consisted of PBMCs. The genes are TRBV27 and TRBJ1-4; D possibly corresponds to TRBD1 (6 bases). The TCR was taken from a young woman in good health and CMV-seronegative. In nucleotides, the CDR3 is TGTGCCAGCAGGTCTTCAGGGGTTAATGAAAAACTGTTTTTT. Residues: CASRSSGVNEKLFF.